The sequence of this TCR beta chain was determined in a study of shared clonotypes between healthy human individuals (dated by TCRdb to 2020 to 2022). In terms of the full investigation: A couple of women and a few men aged 18 to 49 years were included in the cohort. For each donor, three plates each were used for CD4 naive and CD4 memory, two plates were used for CD8 naive, and one plate was used for CD8 memory. The study deeply sequenced blood TCR repertoires of about five healthy adults to estimate repertoire size and the extent of clonotype sharing between individuals. Different laboratories and diverse techniques were used to prepare libraries and sequence TCR repertoires, to increase sequencing depth and limit assay-specific biases. Each donor's leukapheresis produced roughly between roughly 0.94 and 9.5 billion PBMCs.

Using the deep immunoSEQ assay, multiplex PCR amplified TCR CDR3 regions from genomic DNA. For each cell subset, the extracted genomic DNA was distributed evenly across all wells of several immunoSEQ 96-well plates, and each plate served as one replicate. Each replicate PCR for sorted subsets received roughly 0.2 ug genomic DNA, equal to roughly 33,000 T cell genomes. The purified libraries were quantified using a Qubit 3.0 fluorometer, sized with a Bioanalyzer 2100, and then quantified again using the KAPA Library Quantification kit. Every immunoSEQ 96-well plate was sequenced on a separate single-read 150-cycle Illumina NextSeq 550 flow cell. In the source study's methods: The immunoSEQ output contained only junctional sequences without quality scores, so filtering could not match that applied to full-length reads. To assign V/J genes and CDR3, sequences were annotated against IMGT germline references using PyIR, a Python wrapper for IgBLAST v1.9. Reads were removed for weak V/J assignments (E-value above 1e-6), missing CDR3, stop codons, out-of-frame junctions, or ambiguous translated residues. V3J clonotypes were defined as sequences sharing the same inferred V gene, J gene, and CDR3 amino acid sequence. To compute the percentage overlap between repertoires, the number of shared unique clonotypes was divided by the size of the smaller repertoire. Richness of each repertoire was evaluated using RTK rarefaction, the Chao1 estimator, and Recon v2.1 estimates of unobserved clonotypes. For all TCRbeta clonotypes obtained by the gDNA method from a few donors, generation probabilities were computed with OLGA. TCRdb carries this immuneACCESS record with in-frame sequences only. Its versions omit some clonotypes, under half of them owing to an unresolved V gene in the studies checked, with the rest unexplained. V and J calls and clone size are given by that table; D and trimming were obtained from the DNA. This sample lists more than 850,000 clones; about 84% were detected once. The leading ten clones occupy about 0.52% of the sample.

The study at large found these results: Pairwise subsampling led to the expectation that sequencing depth would affect the degree of clonotype sharing among donors. Naive subsets generally had larger estimated clonotype richness than memory subsets did. Even with the large sequencing depth, rarefaction of the sorted-subset datasets indicated that sequencing was incomplete. Clonotypes shared by all four sorted-subset donors showed higher generation probabilities than non-shared clonotypes. Approximately 5% of naive CD4, around 4% of naive CD8, roughly 2.4% of memory CD4, and more than 0.35% of memory CD8 clonotypes were shared across a few donors. Because the study included a small number of donors, the genetic and exposure-history diversity represented was limited. Sampling was limited to blood, and TCR repertoires in tissue likely differ from TCR repertoires in blood.

The donors were healthy, HIV-negative adults who had no recently reported acute infections or vaccinations. All donors were Caucasian adults living in Nashville, Tennessee, USA. CD4+ T cells were enriched by magnetic negative selection, after which naive cells were positively selected on CD45RA and the negative fraction was taken as the memory subset. Blood was obtained by leukapheresis, after which PBMCs were separated by Ficoll-Histopaque density gradient centrifugation and cryopreserved in liquid nitrogen vapor phase. Analytical flow cytometry was used to check the purity and quantity of each magnetically sorted T cell population. From each sorted fraction, genomic DNA was isolated and quantified by UV absorbance on a Nanodrop 2000c. As for this clone: Which antigen it targets is not known. No clone much larger than this one lies a single base away; base qualities are absent.

CDR1 and CDR2 (SGHNT, YENEEA) derive from the germline V gene. Spanning cysteine to phenylalanine, the CDR3 consists of 12 amino acids. The entry retains the CDR3 DNA only, 36 bases that are in frame from base 1. Relative to germline, V is 9 bases shorter and J is 4 bases shorter, with 13 bases between their ends. The sequence came from a man younger than 35 in good health. Some clones in this sample may be carry-over from other donors' samples. Recombination joined TRBV11-3 with TRBJ2-7; the D element might be TRBD1 or TRBD2, as each aligns at 6 bases. The specimen sequenced was memory CD4+ T cells from PBMCs. The cell subset or site label of this sample denotes: CD45RA-negative fraction. In nucleotide form, the sequence is TGTGCCAGGGACGAGGGGGGATACGAGCAGTACTTC. This is translated as CARDEGGYEQYF.